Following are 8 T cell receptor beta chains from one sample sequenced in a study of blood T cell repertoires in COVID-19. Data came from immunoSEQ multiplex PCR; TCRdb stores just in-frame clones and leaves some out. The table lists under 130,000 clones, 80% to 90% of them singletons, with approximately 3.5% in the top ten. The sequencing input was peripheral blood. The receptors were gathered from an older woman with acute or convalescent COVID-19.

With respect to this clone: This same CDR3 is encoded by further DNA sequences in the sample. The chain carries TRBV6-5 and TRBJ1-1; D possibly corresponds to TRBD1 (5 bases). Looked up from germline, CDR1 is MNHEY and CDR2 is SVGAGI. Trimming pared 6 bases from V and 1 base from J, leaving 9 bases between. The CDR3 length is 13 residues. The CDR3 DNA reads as TGTGCCAGCAGAGCCGGGGGGAACACTGAAGCTTTCTTT. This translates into CASRAGGNTEAFF.

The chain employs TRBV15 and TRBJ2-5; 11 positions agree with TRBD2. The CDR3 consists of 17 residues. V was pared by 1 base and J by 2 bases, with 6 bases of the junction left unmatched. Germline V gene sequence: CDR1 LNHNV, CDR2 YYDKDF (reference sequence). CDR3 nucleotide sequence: TGTGCCACCAGCAGAGGAGGAGTAGCGGGAGGGCAAGAGACCCAGTACTTC. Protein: CATSRGGVAGGQETQYF.

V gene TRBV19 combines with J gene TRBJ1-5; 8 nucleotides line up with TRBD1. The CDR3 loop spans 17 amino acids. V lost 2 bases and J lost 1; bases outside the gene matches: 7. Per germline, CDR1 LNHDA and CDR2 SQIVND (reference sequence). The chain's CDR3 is CASSINRGGQSNQPQHF. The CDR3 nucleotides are TGTGCCAGTAGTATAAACAGGGGGGGCCAGAGCAATCAGCCCCAGCATTTT.

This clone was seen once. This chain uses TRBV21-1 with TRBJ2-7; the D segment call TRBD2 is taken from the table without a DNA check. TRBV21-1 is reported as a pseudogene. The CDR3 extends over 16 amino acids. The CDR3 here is CASSKGKMFGSYEQYF. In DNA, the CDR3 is TGTGCCAGCAGCAAAGGCAAAATGTTCGGCTCCTACGAGCAGTACTTC.

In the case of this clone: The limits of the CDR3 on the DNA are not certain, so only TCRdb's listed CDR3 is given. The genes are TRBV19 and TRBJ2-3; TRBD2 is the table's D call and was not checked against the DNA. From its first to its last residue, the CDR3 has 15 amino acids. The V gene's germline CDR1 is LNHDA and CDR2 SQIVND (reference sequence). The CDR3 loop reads CASTSVPGAADTQYF.

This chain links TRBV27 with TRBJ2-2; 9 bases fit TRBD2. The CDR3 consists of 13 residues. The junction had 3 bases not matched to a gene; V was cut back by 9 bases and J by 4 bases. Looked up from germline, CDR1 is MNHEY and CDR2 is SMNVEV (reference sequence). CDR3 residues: CARGSGGTGELFF. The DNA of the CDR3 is TGTGCCAGAGGTAGCGGGGGCACCGGGGAGCTGTTTTTT.

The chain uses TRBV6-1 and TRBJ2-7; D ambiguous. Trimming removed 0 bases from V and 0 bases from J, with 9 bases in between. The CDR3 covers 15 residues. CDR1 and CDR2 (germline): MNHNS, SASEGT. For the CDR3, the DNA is TGTGCCAGCAGTGAAGCGCGAAGTGACTCCTACGAGCAGTACGTC. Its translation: CASSEARSDSYEQYV.

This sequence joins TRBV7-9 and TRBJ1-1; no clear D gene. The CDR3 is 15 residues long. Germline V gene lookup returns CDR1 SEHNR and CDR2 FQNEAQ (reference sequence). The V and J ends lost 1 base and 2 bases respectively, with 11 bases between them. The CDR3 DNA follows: TGTGCCAGCAGCTTAGATCAGGATTATAACACTGAAGCTTTCTTT. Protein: CASSLDQDYNTEAFF.